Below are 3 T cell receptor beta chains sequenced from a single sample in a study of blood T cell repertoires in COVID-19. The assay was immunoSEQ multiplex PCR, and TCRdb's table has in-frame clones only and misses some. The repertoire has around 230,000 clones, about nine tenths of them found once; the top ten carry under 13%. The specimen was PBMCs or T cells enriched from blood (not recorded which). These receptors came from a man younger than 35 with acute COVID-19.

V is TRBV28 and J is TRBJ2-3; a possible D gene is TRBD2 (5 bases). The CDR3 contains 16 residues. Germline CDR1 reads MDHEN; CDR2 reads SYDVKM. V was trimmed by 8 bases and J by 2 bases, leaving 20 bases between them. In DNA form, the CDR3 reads TGTGCCAGCCGCTTTAGGGCGGGCGACTCCACAGATACGCAGTATTTT. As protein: CASRFRAGDSTDTQYF.

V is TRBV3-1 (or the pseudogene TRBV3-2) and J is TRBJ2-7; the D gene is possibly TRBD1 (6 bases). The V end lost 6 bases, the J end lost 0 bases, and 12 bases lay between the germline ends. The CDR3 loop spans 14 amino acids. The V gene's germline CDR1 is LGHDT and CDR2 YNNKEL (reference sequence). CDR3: CASSDQGISYEQYF. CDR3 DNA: TGTGCCAGCAGTGACCAGGGGATCTCCTACGAGCAGTACTTC.

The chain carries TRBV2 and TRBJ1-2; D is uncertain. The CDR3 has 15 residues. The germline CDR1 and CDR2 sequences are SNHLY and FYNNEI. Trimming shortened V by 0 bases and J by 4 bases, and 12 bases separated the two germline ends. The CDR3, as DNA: TGTGCCAGCAGTGAAGCGGTCCATACCGGCTATGGCTACACCTTC. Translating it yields CASSEAVHTGYGYTF.